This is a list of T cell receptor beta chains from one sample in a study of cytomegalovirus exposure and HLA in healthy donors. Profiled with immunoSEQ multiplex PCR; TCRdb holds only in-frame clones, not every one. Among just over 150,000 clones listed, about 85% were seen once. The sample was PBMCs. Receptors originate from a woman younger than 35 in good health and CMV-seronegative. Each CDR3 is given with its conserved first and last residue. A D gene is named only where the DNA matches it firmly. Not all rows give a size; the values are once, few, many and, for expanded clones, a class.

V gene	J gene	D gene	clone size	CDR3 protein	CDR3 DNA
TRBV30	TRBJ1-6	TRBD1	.	CAWTLTGDYNSPLHF	TGTGCCTGGACCCTAACAGGGGACTATAATTCACCCCTCCACTTT
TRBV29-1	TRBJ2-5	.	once	CSVELSGSRSQYF	TGCAGCGTCGAACTATCGGGATCGCGGTCCCAGTACTTC
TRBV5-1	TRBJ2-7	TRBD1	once	CASSPGDSPYEQYF	TGCGCCAGCAGCCCCGGGGACAGCCCATACGAGCAGTACTTC
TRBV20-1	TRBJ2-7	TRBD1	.	CSARQGYEQYF	TGCAGTGCCCGACAGGGCTACGAGCAGTACTTC
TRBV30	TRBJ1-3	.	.	CAWRPGVNSGNTIYF	TGTGCCTGGAGGCCAGGGGTCAACTCTGGAAACACCATATATTTT
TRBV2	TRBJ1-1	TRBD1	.	CASSLDRDAEAFF	TGTGCCAGCAGTTTAGACAGGGATGCTGAAGCTTTCTTT
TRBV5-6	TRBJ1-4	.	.	CASSYLAGDEKLFF	TGTGCCAGCAGCTACCTAGCAGGGGACGAAAAACTGTTTTTT
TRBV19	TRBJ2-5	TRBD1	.	CASSIGDRYQETQYF	TGTGCCAGTAGTATTGGGGACAGATATCAAGAGACCCAGTACTTC
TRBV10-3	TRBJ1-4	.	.	CAITGNRVVNEKLFF	TGTGCCATCACGGGAAACAGGGTCGTGAATGAAAAACTGTTTTTT
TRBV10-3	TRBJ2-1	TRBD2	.	CAISEAGGFYNEQFF	TGTGCCATCAGTGAGGCGGGAGGGTTCTACAATGAGCAGTTCTTC
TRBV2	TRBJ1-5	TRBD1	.	CASSATGINNQPQHF	TGTGCCAGCAGTGCGACAGGGATCAACAATCAGCCCCAGCATTTT
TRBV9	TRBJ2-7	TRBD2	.	CASSVAWEGEQYF	TGTGCCAGCAGCGTAGCATGGGAGGGCGAGCAGTACTTC
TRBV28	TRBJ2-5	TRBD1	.	CASSSGTEETQYF	TGTGCCAGCAGTTCGGGGACAGAAGAGACCCAGTACTTC
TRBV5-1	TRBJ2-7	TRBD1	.	CASSPGQGSYEQYF	TGCGCCAGCAGCCCGGGACAGGGCTCCTACGAGCAGTACTTC
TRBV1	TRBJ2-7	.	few	CTSSQRGGHEQYF	TGCACCAGCAGCCAGAGGGGAGGCCACGAGCAGTACTTC
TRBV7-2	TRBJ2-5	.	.	CASSLGLGTLQETQYF	TGTGCCAGCAGCTTAGGGTTAGGGACACTCCAAGAGACCCAGTACTTC
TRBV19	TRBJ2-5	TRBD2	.	CASSPLAGGGETQYF	TGTGCCAGTAGTCCCCTAGCGGGGGGAGGGGAGACCCAGTACTTC
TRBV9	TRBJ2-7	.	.	CASSVAGGSSYEQYF	TGTGCCAGCAGCGTAGCTGGGGGGAGCTCCTACGAGCAGTACTTC
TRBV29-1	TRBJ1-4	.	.	CSVVGRNEKLFF	TGCAGCGTTGTGGGCAGAAATGAAAAACTGTTTTTT
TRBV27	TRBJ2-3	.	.	CASKLQGTDTQYF	TGTGCCAGCAAGCTTCAGGGCACAGATACGCAGTATTTT
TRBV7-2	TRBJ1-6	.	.	CASSPRRQDNSPLHF	TGTGCCAGCAGCCCTAGAAGACAGGACAATTCACCCCTCCACTTT
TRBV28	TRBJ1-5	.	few	CASSLPVRGNQPQHF	TGTGCCAGCAGTCTTCCGGTTCGGGGCAATCAGCCCCAGCATTTT
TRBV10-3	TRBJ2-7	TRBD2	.	CAITSGLAGAREQYF	TGTGCCATCACCTCGGGACTAGCGGGAGCTCGGGAGCAGTACTTC
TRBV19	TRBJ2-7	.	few	CASSDRLGEQYF	TGTGCCAGTAGTGACCGACTGGGCGAGCAGTACTTC
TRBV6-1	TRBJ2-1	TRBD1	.	CASSEAGTGAYNEQFF	TGTGCCAGCAGTGAAGCCGGGACAGGGGCCTACAATGAGCAGTTCTTC
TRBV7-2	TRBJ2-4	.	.	CASSRSQGVAAKNIQYF	TGTGCCAGCAGCCGCTCACAGGGCGTTGCGGCCAAAAACATTCAGTACTTC
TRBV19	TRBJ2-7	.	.	CASSMGRSYEQYF	TGTGCCAGTAGTATGGGGAGGTCCTACGAGCAGTACTTC
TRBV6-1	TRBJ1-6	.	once	CASSEASGSYNSPLHF	TGTGCCAGCAGTGAGGCTTCGGGATCCTATAATTCACCCCTCCACTTT
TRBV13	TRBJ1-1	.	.	CASSLGRRAHEAFF	TGTGCCAGCAGCTTAGGCCGCAGGGCCCATGAAGCTTTCTTT
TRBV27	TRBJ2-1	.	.	CAGSPRPTGSPYNEQFF	TGTGCCGGCAGTCCCAGACCCACGGGATCCCCCTACAATGAGCAGTTCTTC
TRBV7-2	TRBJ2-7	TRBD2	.	CASSFSSGIDYEQYF	TGTGCCAGCAGCTTTTCTAGCGGGATAGACTACGAGCAGTACTTC
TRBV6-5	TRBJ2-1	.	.	CASTRGGPYNEQFF	TGTGCCAGTACGAGGGGGGGACCCTACAATGAGCAGTTCTTC
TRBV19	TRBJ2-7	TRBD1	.	CASSSPGQGENRYEQYF	TGTGCCAGTAGTAGTCCGGGACAGGGGGAAAACCGCTACGAGCAGTACTTC
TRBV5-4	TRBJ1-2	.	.	CASSYGAGPSNYGYTF	TGTGCCAGCAGCTATGGGGCAGGACCCTCTAACTATGGCTACACCTTC
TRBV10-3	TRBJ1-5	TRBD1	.	CAISPDRGGQPQHF	TGTGCCATCAGCCCGGACAGGGGCGGTCAGCCCCAGCATTTT
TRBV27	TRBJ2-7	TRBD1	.	CASSVDRDSYEQYF	TGTGCCAGCAGTGTGGACCGGGACAGCTACGAGCAGTACTTC
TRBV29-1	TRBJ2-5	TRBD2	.	CSVLLSSGGWSQYF	TGCAGCGTTCTACTATCTAGCGGGGGTTGGTCCCAGTACTTC
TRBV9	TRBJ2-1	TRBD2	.	CASSVSGTTYNEQFF	TGTGCCAGCAGCGTGAGCGGGACGACCTACAATGAGCAGTTCTTC
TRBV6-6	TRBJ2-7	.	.	CASSSGLLYEQYF	TGTGCCAGCAGTTCGGGACTCCTCTACGAGCAGTACTTC
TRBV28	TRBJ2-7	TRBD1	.	CASSSRDRYYEQYF	TGTGCCAGCAGCAGCCGGGACAGATACTACGAGCAGTACTTC
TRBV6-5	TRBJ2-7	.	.	CASSYDTSPSYEQYF	TGTGCCAGCAGTTACGACACGTCTCCCTCCTACGAGCAGTACTTC
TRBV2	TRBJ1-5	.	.	CASSEAPSGGEPQHF	TGTGCCAGCAGTGAAGCGCCTTCGGGGGGCGAGCCCCAGCATTTT
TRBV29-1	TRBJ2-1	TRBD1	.	CSATAGTGGNEQFF	TGCAGCGCTACAGCCGGGACAGGGGGCAATGAGCAGTTCTTC
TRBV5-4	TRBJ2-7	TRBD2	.	CASSLRTGGGEQYF	TGTGCCAGCAGCTTAAGAACGGGAGGGGGTGAGCAGTACTTC
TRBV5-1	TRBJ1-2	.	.	CASSTYRDTYYGYTF	TGCGCCAGCAGCACGTACCGGGACACTTACTATGGCTACACCTTC
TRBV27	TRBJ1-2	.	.	CASSPEASRGYTF	TGTGCCAGCAGCCCGGAGGCGAGTCGGGGCTACACCTTC
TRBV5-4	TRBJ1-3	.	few	CASSSPGTGNTIYF	TGTGCCAGCAGCTCCCCCGGGACTGGAAACACCATATATTTT
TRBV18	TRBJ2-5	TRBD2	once	CASSPPASGDYGTQYF	TGTGCCAGCTCACCACCTGCCAGCGGGGACTACGGGACCCAGTACTTC
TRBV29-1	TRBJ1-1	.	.	CSVAIGQTTEAFF	TGCAGCGTTGCGATCGGACAGACCACTGAAGCTTTCTTT
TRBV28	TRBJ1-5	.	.	CASSSSGIPSQDQHF	TGTGCCAGCAGTTCGTCGGGGATACCCTCCCAGGACCAGCATTTT
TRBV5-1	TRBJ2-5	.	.	CASSLGLAETQYF	TGCGCCAGCAGCTTGGGGCTAGCAGAGACCCAGTACTTC
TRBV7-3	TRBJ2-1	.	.	CSSSPSFDRHPNEQFF	TGTTCCAGCAGCCCCTCCTTCGACAGGCATCCCAATGAGCAGTTCTTC
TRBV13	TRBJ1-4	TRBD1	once	CASSNRGQGEKLFF	TGTGCCAGCAGCAACAGGGGGCAGGGTGAAAAACTGTTTTTT
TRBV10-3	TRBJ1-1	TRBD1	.	CAISDQGAVEAFF	TGTGCCATCAGTGACCAGGGGGCAGTTGAAGCTTTCTTT
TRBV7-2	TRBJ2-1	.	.	CASSLVGGLNNEQFF	TGTGCCAGCAGCTTAGTGGGGGGGCTCAACAATGAGCAGTTCTTC
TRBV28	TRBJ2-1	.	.	CASSLEQEEGNYEQFF	TGTGCCAGCAGCCTCGAGCAGGAGGAGGGTAACTATGAGCAGTTCTTC
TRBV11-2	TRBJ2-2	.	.	CASSPGAGVNTGELFF	TGTGCCAGCAGCCCCGGGGCAGGGGTGAACACCGGGGAGCTGTTTTTT
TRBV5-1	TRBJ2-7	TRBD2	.	CASSTHRTSGRPYEQYF	TGCGCCAGCAGCACCCACCGGACTAGCGGGAGACCCTACGAGCAGTACTTC
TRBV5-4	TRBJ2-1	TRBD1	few	CASSGQTGGGNEQFF	TGTGCCAGCAGCGGCCAGACAGGGGGTGGCAATGAGCAGTTCTTC